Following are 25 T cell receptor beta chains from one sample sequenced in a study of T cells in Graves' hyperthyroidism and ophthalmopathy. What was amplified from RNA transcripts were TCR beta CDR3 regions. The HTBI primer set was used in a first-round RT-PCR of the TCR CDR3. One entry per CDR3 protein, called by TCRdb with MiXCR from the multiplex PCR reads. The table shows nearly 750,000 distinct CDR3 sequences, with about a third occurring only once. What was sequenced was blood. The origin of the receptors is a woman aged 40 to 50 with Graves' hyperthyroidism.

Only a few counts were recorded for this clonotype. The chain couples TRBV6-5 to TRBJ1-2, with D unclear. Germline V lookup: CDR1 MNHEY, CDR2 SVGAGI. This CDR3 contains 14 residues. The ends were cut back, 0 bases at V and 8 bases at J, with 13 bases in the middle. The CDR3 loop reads CASSYSNLGGGYTF. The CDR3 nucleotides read TGTGCCAGCAGTTACTCGAATCTGGGTGGCGGCTACACCTTC.

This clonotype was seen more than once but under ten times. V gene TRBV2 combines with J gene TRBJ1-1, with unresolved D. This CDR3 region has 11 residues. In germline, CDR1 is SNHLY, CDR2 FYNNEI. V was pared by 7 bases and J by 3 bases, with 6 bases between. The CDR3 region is CASTPYTEAFF. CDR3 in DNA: TGTGCCAGCACACCGTACACTGAAGCTTTCTTT.

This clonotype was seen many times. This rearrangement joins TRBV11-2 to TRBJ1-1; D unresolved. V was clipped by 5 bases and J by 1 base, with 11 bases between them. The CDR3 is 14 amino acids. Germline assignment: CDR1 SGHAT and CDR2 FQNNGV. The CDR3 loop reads CASSQRQTNTEAFF. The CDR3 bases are TGTGCCAGCAGCCAGCGGCAGACGAACACTGAAGCTTTCTTT.

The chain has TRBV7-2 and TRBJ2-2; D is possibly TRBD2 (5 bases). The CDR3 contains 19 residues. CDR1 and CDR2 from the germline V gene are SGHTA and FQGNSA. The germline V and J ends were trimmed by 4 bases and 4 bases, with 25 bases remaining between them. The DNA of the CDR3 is TGTGCCAGCAGCTCCCGGGATCCTCTTCAAAGAATGGGCACCGGGGAGCTGTTTTTT. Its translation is CASSSRDPLQRMGTGELFF.

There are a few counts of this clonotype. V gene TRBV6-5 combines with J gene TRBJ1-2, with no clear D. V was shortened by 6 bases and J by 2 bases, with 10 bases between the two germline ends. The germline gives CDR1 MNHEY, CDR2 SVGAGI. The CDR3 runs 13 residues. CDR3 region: CASRNPGNYGYTF. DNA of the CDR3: TGTGCCAGCAGAAACCCGGGGAACTATGGCTACACCTTC.

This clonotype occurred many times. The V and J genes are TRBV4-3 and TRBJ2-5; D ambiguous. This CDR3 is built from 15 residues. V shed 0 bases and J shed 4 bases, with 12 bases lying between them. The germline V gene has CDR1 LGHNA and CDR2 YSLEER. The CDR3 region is CASSQDRSQAETQYF. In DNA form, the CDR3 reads TGCGCCAGCAGCCAAGATCGGTCGCAGGCAGAGACCCAGTACTTC.

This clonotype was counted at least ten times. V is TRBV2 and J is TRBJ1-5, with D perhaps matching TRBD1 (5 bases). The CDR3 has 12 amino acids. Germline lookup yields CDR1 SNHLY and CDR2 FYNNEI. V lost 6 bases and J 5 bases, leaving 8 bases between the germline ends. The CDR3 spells CASSTGDQPQHF. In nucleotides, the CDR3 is TGTGCCAGCAGCACGGGGGATCAGCCCCAGCATTTT.

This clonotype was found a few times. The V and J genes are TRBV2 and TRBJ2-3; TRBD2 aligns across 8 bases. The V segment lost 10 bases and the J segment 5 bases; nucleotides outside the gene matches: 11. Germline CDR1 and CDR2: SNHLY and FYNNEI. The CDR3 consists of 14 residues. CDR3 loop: CATEAGAVGDTQYF. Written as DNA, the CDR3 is TGTGCCACGGAAGCGGGAGCGGTAGGAGATACGCAGTATTTT.

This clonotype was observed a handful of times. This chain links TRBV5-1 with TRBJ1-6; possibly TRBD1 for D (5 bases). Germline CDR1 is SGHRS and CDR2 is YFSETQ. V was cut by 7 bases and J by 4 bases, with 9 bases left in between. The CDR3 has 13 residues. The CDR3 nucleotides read TGCGCCAGCGGGGGGGAGTATAATTCACCCCTCCACTTT. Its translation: CASGGEYNSPLHF.

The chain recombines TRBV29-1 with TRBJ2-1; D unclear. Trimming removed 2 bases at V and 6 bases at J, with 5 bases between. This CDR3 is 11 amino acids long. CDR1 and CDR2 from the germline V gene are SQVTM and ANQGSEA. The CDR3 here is CSVERVNEQFF. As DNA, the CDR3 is TGCAGCGTTGAAAGGGTCAATGAGCAGTTCTTC.

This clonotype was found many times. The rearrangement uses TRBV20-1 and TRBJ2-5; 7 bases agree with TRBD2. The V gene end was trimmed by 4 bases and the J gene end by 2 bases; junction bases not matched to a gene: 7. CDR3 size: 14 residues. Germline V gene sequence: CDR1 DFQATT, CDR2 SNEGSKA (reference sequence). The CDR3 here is CSANLGGGQETQYF. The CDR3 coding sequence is TGCAGTGCTAACCTGGGGGGGGGACAAGAGACCCAGTACTTC.

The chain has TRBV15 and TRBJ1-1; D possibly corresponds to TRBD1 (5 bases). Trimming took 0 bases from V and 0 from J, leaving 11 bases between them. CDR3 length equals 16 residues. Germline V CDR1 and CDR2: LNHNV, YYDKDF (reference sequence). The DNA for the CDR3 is TGTGCCACCAGCAGAGATGGAGCAGGGATGAACACTGAAGCTTTCTTT. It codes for CATSRDGAGMNTEAFF.

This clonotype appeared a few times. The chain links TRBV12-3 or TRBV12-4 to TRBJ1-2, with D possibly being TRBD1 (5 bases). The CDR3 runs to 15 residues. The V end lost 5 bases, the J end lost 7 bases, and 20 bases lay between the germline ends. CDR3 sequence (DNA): TGTGCCAGCAGTCCCTATGGGGGTCTCCCGGGTGGCTACACCTTC. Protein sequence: CASSPYGGLPGGYTF.

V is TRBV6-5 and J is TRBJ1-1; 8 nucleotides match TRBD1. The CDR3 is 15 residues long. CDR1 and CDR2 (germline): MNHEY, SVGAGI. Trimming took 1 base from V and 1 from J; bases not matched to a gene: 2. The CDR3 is CASSYYGQGNTEAFF. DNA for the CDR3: TGTGCCAGCAGTTACTACGGACAGGGGAACACTGAAGCTTTCTTT.

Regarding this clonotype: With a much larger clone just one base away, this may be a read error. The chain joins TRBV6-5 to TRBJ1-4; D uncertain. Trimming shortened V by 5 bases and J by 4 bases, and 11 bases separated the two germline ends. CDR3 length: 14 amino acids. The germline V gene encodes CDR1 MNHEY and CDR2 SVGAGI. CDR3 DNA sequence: TGTGCCAGCAGTCTGGGCAGCCTTAATGAAAAACTGTTTTTT. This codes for CASSLGSLNEKLFF.

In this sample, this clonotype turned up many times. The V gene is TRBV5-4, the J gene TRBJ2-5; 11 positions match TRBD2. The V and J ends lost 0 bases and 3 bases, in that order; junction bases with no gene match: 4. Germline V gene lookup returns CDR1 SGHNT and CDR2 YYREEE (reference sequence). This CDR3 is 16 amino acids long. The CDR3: CASSLGGSGREETQYF. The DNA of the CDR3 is TGTGCCAGCAGCTTGGGAGGTAGCGGGAGGGAAGAGACCCAGTACTTC.

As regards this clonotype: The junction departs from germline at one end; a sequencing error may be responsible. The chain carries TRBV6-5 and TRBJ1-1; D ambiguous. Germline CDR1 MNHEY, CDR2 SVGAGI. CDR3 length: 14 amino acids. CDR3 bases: TGTGCCATCAGTTACTCGGGGAGTGGAACTGAAGCTTTCTTT. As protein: CAISYSGSGTEAFF.

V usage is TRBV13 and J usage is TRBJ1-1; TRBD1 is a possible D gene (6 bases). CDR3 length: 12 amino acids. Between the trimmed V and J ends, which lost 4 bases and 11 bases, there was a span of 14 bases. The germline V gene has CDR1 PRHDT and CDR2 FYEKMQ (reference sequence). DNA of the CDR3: TGTGCCAGCAGCTATACAGGGAGAGGGGCTTTCTTT. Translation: CASSYTGRGAFF.

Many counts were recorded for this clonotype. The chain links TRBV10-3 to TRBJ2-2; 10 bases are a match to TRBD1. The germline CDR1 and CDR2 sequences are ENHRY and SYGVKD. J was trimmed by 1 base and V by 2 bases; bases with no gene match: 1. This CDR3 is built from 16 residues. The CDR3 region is CAISERTGGNTGELFF. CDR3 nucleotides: TGTGCCATCAGTGAGCGGACAGGGGGGAACACCGGGGAGCTGTTTTTT.

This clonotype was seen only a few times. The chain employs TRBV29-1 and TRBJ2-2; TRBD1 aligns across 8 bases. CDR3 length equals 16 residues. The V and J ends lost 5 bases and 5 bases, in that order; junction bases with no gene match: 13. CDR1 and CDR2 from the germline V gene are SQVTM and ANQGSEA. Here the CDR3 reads CSVIFYRGSGTGELFF. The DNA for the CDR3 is TGCAGCGTTATCTTTTACAGGGGGTCCGGTACCGGGGAGCTGTTTTTT.

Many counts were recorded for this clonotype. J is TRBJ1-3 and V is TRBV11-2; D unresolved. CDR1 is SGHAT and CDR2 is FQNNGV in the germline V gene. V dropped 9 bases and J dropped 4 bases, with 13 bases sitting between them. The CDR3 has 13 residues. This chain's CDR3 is CASRAGGGNTIYF. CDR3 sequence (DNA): TGTGCCAGTCGGGCAGGCGGGGGAAACACCATATATTTT.

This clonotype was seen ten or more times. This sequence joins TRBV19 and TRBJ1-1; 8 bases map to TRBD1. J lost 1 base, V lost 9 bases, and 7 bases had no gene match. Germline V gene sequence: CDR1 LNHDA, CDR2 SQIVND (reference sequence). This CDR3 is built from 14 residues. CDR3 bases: TGTGCCAGCAGCCCCGGGACAGGGAACACTGAAGCTTTCTTT. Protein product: CASSPGTGNTEAFF.

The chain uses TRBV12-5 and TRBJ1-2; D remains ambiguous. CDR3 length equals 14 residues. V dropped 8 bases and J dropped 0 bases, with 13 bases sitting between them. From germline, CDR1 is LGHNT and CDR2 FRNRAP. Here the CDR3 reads CASTLSTANYGYTF. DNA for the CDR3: TGTGCTAGTACATTATCGACGGCTAACTATGGCTACACCTTC.

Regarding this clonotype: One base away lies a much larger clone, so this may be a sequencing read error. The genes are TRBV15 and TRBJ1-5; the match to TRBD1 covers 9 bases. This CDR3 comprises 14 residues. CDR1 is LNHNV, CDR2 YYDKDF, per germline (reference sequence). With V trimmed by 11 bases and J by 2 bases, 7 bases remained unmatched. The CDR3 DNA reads TGTGCCGCTTGGACAGGGGAGGGCAATCAGCCCCAGCATTTT. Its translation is CAAWTGEGNQPQHF.

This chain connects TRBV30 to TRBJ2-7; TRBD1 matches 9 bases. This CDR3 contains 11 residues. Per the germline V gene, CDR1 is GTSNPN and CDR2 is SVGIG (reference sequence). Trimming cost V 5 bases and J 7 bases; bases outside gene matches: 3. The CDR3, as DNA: TGTGCCTGGGGTGGGACAGGGGAGCAGTACTTC. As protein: CAWGGTGEQYF.